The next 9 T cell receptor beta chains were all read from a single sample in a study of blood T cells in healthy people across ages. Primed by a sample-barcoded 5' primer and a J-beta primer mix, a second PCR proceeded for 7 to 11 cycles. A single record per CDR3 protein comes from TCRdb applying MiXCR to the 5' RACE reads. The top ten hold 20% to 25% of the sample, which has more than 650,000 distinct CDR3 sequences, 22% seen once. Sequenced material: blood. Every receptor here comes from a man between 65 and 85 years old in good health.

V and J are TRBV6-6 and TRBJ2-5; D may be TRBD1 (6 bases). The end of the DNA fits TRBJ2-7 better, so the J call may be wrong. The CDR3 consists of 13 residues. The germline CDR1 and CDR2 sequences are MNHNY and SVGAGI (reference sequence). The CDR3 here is CASSYTGTYEQYV. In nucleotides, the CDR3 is TGTGCCAGCAGTTACACAGGGACCTACGAGCAGTACGTC.

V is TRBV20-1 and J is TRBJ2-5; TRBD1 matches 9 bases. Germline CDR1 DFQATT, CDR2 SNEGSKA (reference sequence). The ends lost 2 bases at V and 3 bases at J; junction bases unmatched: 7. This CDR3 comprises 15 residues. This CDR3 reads CSARYHRDREETQYF. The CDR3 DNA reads TGCAGTGCTAGATACCACCGGGACAGGGAAGAGACCCAGTACTTC.

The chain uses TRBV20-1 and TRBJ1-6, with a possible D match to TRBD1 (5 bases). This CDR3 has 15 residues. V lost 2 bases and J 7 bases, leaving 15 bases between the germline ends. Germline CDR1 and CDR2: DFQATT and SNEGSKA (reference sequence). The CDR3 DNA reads TGCAGTGCTAGAACGGGGGGTGACGTGAATTCACCCCTCCACTTT. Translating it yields CSARTGGDVNSPLHF.

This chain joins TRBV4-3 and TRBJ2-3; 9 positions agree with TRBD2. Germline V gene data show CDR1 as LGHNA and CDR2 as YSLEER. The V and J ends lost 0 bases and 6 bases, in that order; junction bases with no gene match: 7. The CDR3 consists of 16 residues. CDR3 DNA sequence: TGCGCCAGCAGCCAAGATGCTAGCGGGGCGGGGGATACGCAGTATTTT. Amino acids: CASSQDASGAGDTQYF.

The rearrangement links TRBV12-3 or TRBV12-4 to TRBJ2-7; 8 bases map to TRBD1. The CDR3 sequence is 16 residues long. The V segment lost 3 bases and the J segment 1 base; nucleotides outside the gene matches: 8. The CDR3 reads CASSFRGGQGSYEQYF. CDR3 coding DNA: TGTGCCAGCAGTTTTAGAGGTGGACAGGGATCCTACGAGCAGTACTTC.

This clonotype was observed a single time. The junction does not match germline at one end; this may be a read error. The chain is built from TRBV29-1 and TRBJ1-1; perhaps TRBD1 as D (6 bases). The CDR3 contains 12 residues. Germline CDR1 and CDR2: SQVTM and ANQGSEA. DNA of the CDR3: TGCAGCGGCGGACAGAGGAACACTGAGGCTTTCTTT. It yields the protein CSGGQRNTEAFF.

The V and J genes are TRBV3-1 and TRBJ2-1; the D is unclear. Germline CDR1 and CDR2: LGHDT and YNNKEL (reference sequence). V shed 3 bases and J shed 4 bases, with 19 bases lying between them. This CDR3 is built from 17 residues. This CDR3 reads CASSQERQGPRYNEQFF. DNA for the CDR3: TGTGCCAGCAGCCAGGAAAGGCAAGGGCCCCGATACAATGAGCAGTTCTTC.

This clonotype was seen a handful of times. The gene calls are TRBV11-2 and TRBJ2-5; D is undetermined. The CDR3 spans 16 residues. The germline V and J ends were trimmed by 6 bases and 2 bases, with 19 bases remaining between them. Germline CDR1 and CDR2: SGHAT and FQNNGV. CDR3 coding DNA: TGTGCCAGCAGGCCCGAGGTGGGAAGAGAGCAAGAGACCCAGTACTTC. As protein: CASRPEVGREQETQYF.

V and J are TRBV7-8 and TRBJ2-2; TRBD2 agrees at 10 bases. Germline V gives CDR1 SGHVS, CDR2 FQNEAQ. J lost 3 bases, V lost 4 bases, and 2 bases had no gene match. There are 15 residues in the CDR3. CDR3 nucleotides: TGTGCCAGCAGCTACCTAGCGGGGGACACCGGGGAGCTGTTTTTT. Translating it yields CASSYLAGDTGELFF.